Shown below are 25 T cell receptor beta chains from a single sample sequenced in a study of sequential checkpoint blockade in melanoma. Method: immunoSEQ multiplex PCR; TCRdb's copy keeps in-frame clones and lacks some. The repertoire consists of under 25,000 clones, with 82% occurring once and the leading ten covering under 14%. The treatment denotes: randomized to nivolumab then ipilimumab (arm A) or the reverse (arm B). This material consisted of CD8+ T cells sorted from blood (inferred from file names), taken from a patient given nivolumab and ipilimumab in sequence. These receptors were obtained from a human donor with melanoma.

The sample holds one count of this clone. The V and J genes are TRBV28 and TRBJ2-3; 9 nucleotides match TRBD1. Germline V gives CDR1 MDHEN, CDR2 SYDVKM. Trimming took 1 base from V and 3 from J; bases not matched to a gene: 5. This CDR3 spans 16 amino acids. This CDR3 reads CASSLSRQGGTDTQYF. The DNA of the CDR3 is TGTGCCAGCAGTTTATCCCGACAGGGGGGGACAGATACGCAGTATTTT.

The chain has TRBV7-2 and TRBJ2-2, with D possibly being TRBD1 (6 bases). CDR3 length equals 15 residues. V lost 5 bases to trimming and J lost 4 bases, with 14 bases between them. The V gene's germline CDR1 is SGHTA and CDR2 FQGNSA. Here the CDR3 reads CASSRPTGGTGELFF. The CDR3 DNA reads TGTGCCAGCAGCCGGCCGACAGGTGGCACCGGGGAGCTGTTTTTT.

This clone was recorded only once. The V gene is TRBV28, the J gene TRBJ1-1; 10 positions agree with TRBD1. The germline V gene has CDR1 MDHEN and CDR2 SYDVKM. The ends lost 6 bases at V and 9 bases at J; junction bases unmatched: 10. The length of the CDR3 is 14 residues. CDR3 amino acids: CASRLTGTGEQAFF. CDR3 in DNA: TGTGCCAGCAGACTCACTGGGACAGGGGAGCAAGCTTTCTTT.

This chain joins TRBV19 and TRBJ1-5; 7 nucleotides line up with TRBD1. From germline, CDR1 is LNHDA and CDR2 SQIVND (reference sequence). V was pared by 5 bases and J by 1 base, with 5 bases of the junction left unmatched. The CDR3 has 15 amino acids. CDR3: CASSRQGESNQPQHF. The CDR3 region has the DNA TGTGCCAGTAGTCGACAGGGTGAGAGCAATCAGCCCCAGCATTTT.

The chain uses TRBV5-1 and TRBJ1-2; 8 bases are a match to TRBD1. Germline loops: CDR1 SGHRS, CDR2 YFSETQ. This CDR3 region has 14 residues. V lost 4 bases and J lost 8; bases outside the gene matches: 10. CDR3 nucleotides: TGCGCCAGCAGCCTCGGACAGGGTATGGAGGGCTACACCTTC. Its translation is CASSLGQGMEGYTF.

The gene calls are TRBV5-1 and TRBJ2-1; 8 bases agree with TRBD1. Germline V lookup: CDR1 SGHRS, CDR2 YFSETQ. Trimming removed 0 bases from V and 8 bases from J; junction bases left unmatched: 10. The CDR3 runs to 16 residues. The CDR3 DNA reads TGCGCCAGCAGCTTGGCCGGGGCAGGGGGCCGGGATGAGCAGTTCTTC. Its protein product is CASSLAGAGGRDEQFF. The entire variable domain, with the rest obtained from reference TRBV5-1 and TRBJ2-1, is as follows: KAGVTQTPRYLIKTRGQQVTLSCSPISGHRSVSWYQQTPGQGLQFLFEYFSETQRNKGNFPGRFSGRQFSNSRSEMNVSTLELGDSALYLCASSLAGAGGRDEQFFGPGTRLTVL.

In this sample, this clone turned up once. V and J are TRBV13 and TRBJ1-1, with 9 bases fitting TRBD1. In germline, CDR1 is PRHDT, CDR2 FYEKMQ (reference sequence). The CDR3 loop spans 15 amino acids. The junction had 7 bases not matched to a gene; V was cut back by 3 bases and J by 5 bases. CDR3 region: CASSLGDRAGTEAFF. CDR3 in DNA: TGTGCCAGCAGCTTGGGGGACAGGGCTGGAACTGAAGCTTTCTTT.

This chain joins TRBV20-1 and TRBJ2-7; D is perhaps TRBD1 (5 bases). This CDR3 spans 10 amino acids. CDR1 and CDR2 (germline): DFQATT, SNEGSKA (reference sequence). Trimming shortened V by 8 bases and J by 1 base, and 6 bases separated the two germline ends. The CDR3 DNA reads TGCAGTTCAGGGTCCTACGAGCAGTACTTC. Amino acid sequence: CSSGSYEQYF.

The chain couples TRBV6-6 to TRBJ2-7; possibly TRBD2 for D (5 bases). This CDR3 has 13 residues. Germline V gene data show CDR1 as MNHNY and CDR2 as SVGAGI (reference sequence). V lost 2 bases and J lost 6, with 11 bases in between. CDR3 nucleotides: TGTGCCAGCAGTTACGAGGGAGTTCTCGAGCAGTACTTC. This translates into CASSYEGVLEQYF.

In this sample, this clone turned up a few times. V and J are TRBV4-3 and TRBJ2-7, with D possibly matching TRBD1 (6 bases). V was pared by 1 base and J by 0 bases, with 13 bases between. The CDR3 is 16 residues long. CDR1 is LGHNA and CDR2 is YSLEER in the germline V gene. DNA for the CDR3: TGCGCCAGCAGCCAAGGGTTTGCGACAGGCTCCTACGAGCAGTACTTC. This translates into CASSQGFATGSYEQYF.

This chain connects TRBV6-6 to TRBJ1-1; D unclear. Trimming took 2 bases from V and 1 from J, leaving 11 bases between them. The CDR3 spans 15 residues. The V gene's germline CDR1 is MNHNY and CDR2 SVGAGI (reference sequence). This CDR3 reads CASSYGGTQNTEAFF. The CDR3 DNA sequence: TGTGCCAGCAGTTACGGTGGCACCCAGAACACTGAAGCTTTCTTT.

The chain's CDR3 is CASSVKQGGAEAFF. The CDR3 coding sequence is TGTGCCAGCAGTGTTAAACAGGGGGGCGCTGAAGCTTTCTTT. The V and J genes are TRBV2 and TRBJ1-1, with 8 bases that match TRBD1. CDR1 SNHLY and CDR2 FYNNEI come from the germline V gene. The CDR3 runs 14 residues. The V gene end was trimmed by 4 bases and the J gene end by 6 bases; junction bases not matched to a gene: 7.

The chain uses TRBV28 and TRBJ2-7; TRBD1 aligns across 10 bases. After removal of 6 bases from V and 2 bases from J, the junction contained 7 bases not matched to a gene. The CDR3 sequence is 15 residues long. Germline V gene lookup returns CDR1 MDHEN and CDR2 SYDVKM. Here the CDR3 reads CASSSQDRGTYEQYF. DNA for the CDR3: TGTGCCAGCAGCTCCCAGGACAGGGGGACCTACGAGCAGTACTTC.

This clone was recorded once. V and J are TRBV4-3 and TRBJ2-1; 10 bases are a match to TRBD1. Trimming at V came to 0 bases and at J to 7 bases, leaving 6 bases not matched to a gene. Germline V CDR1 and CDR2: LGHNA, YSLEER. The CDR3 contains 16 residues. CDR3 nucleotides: TGCGCCAGCAGCCAAGAGGGGACAGGGGTCGGAAATGAGCAGTTCTTC. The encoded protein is CASSQEGTGVGNEQFF.

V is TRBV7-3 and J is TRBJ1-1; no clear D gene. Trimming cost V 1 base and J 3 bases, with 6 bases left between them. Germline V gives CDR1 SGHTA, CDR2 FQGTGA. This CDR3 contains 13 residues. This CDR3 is CASSLMAYTEAFF. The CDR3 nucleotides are TGTGCCAGCAGCTTAATGGCATACACTGAAGCTTTCTTT.

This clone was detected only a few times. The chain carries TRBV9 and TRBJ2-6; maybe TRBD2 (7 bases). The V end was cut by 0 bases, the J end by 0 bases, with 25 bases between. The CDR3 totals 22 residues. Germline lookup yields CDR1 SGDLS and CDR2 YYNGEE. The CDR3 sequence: CASSVEGVGGRLDYSGANVLTF. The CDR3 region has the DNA TGTGCCAGCAGCGTAGAGGGAGTGGGGGGGCGGCTGGACTACTCTGGGGCCAACGTCCTGACTTTC.

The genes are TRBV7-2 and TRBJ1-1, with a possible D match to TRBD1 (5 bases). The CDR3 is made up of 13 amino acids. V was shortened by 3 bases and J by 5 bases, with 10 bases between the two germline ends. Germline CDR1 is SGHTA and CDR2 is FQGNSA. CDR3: CASSFRQRTEAFF. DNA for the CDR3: TGTGCCAGCAGCTTCCGACAGCGTACTGAAGCTTTCTTT.

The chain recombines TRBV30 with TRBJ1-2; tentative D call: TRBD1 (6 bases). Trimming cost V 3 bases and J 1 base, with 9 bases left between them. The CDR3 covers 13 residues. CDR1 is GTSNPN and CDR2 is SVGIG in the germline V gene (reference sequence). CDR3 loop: CAWSLQGNYGYTF. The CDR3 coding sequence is TGTGCCTGGAGCCTACAGGGTAACTATGGCTACACCTTC.

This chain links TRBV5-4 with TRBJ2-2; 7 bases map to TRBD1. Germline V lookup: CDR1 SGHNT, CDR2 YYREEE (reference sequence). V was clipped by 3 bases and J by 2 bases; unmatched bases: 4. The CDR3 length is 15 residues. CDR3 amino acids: CASSSRDRNTGELFF. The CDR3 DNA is TGTGCCAGCAGCTCACGGGACAGAAACACCGGGGAGCTGTTTTTT.

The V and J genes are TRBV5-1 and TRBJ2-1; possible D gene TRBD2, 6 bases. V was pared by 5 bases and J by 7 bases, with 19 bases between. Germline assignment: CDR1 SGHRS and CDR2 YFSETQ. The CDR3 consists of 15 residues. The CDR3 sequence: CASRSVLSGGNEQFF. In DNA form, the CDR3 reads TGCGCCAGCAGGTCCGTTCTCAGCGGAGGGAATGAGCAGTTCTTC.

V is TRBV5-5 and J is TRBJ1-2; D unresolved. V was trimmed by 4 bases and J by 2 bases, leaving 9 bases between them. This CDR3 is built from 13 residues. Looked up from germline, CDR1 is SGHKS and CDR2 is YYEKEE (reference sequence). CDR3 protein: CASSRLSNYGYTF. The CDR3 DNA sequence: TGTGCCAGCAGCAGACTATCGAACTATGGCTACACCTTC.

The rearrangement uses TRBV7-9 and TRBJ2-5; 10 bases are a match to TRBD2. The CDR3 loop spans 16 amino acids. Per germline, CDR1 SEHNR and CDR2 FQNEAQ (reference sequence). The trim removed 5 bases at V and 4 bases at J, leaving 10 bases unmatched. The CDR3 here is CASSLGASGGGETQYF. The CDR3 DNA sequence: TGTGCCAGCAGCCTGGGGGCTAGCGGGGGCGGAGAGACCCAGTACTTC.

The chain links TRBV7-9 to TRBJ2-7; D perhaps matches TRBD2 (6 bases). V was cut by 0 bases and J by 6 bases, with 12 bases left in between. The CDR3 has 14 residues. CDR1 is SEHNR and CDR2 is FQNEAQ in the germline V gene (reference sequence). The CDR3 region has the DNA TGTGCCAGCAGCTTAGCGGGGGGTTCCCCCGAGCAGTACTTC. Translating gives CASSLAGGSPEQYF.

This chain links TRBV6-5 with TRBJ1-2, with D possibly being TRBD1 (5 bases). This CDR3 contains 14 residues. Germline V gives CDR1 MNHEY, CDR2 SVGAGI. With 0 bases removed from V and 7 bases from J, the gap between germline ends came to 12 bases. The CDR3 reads CASSYSADIGGYTF. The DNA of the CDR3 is TGTGCCAGCAGTTACTCGGCGGACATTGGTGGCTACACCTTC.

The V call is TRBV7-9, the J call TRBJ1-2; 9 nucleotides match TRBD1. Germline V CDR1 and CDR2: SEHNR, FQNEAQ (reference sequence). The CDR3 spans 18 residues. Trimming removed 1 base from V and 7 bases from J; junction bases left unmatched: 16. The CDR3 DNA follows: TGTGCCAGCAGCTTAGGGGGACAGGGAACCCTCCCAATGCGTGGCTACACCTTC. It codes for CASSLGGQGTLPMRGYTF.